This entry concerns a single TCR beta chain. Its specific antigen is unknown. No quality values exist for individual bases; no much larger clone is one base distant. The data derive from a study of blood T cell repertoires in COVID-19 (dated by TCRdb to about 2020). For the study in its entirety: The collaborator samples originated in the United States, Italy and Spain and spanned the acute and convalescent phases of COVID-19. The prospective study material was composed of cDNA or gDNA derived from T cells, B-cell-depleted T cells, or PBMCs. Sample metadata almost always included a de-identified subject ID, COVID-19 status, age in years and sex. HLA class I and class II types, where available, came from metadata supplied by the sample provider rather than from assay-based typing. The samples were drawn from two sources: the first 160 participants of the ongoing ImmuneRACE study, and 1,200 or so subjects contributed by 6 global collaborators. The repertoires were made available in a free public database intended to serve as a resource for research on the immune response to SARS-CoV-2. The dataset comprised deeply sampled blood TCRbeta repertoires from subjects exposed to, actively infected with, or recovered from COVID-19. The full study reports these points: The quantity of clinical and demographic metadata differed by source and by participant and was supplied without curation.

A second Seattle source provided samples from volunteer blood donors who had recovered from COVID-19. Whole blood was collected in K2EDTA tubes by collaborating institutions according to the institutions' own protocols. For TCRbeta analysis, collaborators shipped samples as frozen whole blood, isolated PBMCs, or DNA extracted from either of those sample types. TCRbeta CDR3 regions were amplified from genomic DNA by means of the immunoSEQ Assay, a bias-controlled multiplex PCR. In the original analysis: The number of nucleated cells in each sample was estimated from the amplification of reference gene primers within the assay. To quantify the absolute abundance of each unique TCRbeta CDR3 rearrangement, sequence reads were collapsed and filtered. For each sample, productive Simpson clonality was calculated as the square root of Simpson's diversity index over productive rearrangements. TCRdb took over this immuneACCESS table, retaining in-frame rearrangements with V and J assigned. Such tables are incomplete; in checked studies, under half of the missing clones stem from an unresolved V gene, and the remainder is unexplained. The DNA was the basis for D and trimming; V, J and clone size are from that table. The sample table records over 110,000 clones; roughly 80% of these occur just once. The top ten clones comprise 3.5% of the sample.

This sequence originates from a man aged 65-85 years who had recovered from COVID-19. The sample taken for sequencing was peripheral blood.

The nucleotide sequence is TGCAGCGTAGGACGTCGGGACATCGGGGAAAAACTGTTTTTT. It is translated as CSVGRRDIGEKLFF. The chain uses TRBV29-1 and TRBJ1-4; the D gene is perhaps TRBD1, on 6 matching bases. The germline V gene encodes CDR1 SQVTM and CDR2 ANQGSEA. The junction shows trimming of 6 bases on V and 8 bases on J, plus 19 bases between the germline ends. The CDR3 runs 14 amino acids, cysteine and phenylalanine included. CDR3 DNA only is kept here, 42 bases in frame from base 1.